The clone carrying this T cell receptor beta chain was recorded once. The sample belongs to a study of technical replicates of blood from a few donors. Repertoires were generated with immunoSEQ multiplex PCR, while TCRdb's copy carries only in-frame clones and drops some. Of nearly 80,000 clones detected, around 96% appear once; the ten largest clones hold 0.34%. There are 16 residues in the CDR3. Germline-derived CDR1 and CDR2 are SGHNT and YYREEE (reference sequence). V was pared by 2 bases and J by 6 bases, with 10 bases of the junction left unmatched. The sample was T cells isolated from PBMCs. This receptor was obtained from a human donor in good health. The chain has TRBV5-4 and TRBJ1-2, with 10 bases that match TRBD1. Here the CDR3 DNA reads TGTGCCAGCAGCTTAGGCTACCCGGGACAGGGGAATGGCTACACCTTC. It encodes CASSLGYPGQGNGYTF.